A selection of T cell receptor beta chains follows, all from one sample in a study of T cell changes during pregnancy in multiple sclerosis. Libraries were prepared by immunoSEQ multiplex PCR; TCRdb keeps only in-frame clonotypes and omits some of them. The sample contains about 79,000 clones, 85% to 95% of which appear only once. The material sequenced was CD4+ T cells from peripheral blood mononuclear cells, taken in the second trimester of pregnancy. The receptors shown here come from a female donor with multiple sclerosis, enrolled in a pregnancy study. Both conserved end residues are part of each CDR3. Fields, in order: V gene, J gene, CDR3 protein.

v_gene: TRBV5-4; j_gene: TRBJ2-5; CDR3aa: CASSLTSGRGEETQYF
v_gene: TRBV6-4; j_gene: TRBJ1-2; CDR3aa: CASSDRPGGYTF
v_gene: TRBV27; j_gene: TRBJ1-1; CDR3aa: CASSLKVGGVSTEAFF
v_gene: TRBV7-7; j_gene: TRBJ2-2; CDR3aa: CASSLDSTGELFF
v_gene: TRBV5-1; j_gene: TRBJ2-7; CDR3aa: CASSLDGTGSSYEQYF
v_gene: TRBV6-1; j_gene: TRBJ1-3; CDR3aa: CASSERRELSGNTIYF
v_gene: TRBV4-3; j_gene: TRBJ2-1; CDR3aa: CASSQVVEDEQFF
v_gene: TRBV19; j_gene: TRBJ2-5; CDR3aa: CASSIDRGKTQYF
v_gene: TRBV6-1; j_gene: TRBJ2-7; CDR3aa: CASSANSGTFTYEQYF
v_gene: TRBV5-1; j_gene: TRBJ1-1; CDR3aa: CASSFDGTEAFF
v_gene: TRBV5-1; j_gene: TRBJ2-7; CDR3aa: CASSRGALAGGSEQYF
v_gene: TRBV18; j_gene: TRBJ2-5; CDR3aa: CASSPLPEETQYF
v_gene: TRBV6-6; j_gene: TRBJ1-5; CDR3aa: CASTDLTGVFNQPQHF
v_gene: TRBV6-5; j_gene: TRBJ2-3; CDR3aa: CASSYDASESSDTQYF
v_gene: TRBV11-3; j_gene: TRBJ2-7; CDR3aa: CASSSTSGGYEQYF
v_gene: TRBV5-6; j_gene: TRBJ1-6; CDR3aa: CASSFGTGAANSPLHF
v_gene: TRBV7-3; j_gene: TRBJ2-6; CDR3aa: CASSQKSGANVLTF
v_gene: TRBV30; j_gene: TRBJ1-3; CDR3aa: CAWSDRTLAFPSLNTIYF
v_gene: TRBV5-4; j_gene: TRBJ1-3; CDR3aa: CASSLDPGTGNTIYF
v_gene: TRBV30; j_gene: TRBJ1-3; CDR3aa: CAWSGTGRGRIAGNTIYF
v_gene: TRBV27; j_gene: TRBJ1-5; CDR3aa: CASSPYAGMNGQPQHF
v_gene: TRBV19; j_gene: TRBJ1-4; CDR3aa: CASSIDGRGTEYEKLFF
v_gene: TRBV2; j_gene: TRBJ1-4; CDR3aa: CASSGQGLEKLFF
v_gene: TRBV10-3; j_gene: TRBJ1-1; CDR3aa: CATSGRGLESEAFF
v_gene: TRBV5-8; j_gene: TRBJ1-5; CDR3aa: CASSRGGQGAGQPQHF
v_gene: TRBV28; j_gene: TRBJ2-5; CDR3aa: CASSFAVEAASVDF
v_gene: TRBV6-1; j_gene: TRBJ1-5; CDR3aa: CASSGLGGQPQHF
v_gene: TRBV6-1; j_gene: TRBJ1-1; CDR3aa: CASSHTAEAFF
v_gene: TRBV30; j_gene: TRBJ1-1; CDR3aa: CAWSVDYQGSAFF